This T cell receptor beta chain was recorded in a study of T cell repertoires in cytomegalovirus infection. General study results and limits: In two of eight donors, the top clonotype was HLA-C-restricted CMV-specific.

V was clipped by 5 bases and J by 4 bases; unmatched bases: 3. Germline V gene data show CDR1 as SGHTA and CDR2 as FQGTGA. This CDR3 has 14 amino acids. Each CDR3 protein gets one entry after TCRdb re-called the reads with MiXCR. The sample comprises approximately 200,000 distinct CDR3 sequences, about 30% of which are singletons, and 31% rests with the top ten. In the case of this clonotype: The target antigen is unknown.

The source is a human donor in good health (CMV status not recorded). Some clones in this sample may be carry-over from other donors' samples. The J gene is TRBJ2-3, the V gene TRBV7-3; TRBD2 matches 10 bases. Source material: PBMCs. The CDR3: CASSPSGGADTQYF. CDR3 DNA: TGTGCCAGCAGCCCAAGCGGGGGGGCAGATACGCAGTATTTT. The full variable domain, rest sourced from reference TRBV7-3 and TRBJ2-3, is GAGVSQTPSNKVTEKGKYVELRCDPISGHTALYWYRQSLGQGPEFLIYFQGTGAADDSGLPNDRFFAVRPEGSVSTLKIQRTERGDSAVYLCASSPSGGADTQYFGPGTRLTVL.